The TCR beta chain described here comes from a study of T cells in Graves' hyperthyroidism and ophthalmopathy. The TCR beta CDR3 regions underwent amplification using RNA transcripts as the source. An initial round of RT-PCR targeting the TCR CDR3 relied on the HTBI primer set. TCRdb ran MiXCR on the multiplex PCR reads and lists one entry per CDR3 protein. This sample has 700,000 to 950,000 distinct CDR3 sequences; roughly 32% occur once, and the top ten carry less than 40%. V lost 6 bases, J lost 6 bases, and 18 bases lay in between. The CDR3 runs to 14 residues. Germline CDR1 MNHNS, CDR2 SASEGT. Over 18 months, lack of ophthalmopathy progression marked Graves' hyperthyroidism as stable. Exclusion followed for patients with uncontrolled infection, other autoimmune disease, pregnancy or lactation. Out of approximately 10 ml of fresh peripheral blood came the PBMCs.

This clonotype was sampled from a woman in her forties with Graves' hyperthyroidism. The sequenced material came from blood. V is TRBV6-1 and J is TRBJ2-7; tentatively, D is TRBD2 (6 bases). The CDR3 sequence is CASRGRQGWSEQYF. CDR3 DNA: TGTGCCAGCAGGGGGAGGCAGGGATGGTCCGAGCAGTACTTC.